The 8 T cell receptor beta chains in this list originate from one sample, sequenced in a study of cytomegalovirus exposure and HLA in healthy donors. The primer mix had 60 Vbeta and 13 Jbeta primers. The protocol was immunoSEQ multiplex PCR, while the TCRdb copy is restricted to in-frame clones and leaves out a portion. The table shows 150,000 to 200,000 clones, with under 85% occurring only once. Material: PBMCs. These receptors were obtained from a human donor in good health.

The chain recombines TRBV4-3 with TRBJ2-3, with 8 bases fitting TRBD1. Trimming took 0 bases from V and 1 from J; bases not matched to a gene: 6. There are 17 residues in the CDR3. Germline assignment: CDR1 LGHNA and CDR2 YSLEER. CDR3: CASSQERTGRGTDTQYF. CDR3 bases: TGCGCCAGCAGCCAAGAGAGGACAGGGCGAGGCACAGATACGCAGTATTTT.

In its sample, this clone was seen a few times. The chain uses TRBV27 and TRBJ1-1, with 7 bases matching TRBD1. V trimming: 4 bases; J trimming: 0 bases; junction bases outside the gene matches: 5. Germline V lookup: CDR1 MNHEY, CDR2 SMNVEV (reference sequence). CDR3 length: 15 amino acids. CDR3 nucleotides: TGTGCCAGCAGTTCCCGGACAGGATTGAACACTGAAGCTTTCTTT. Translation: CASSSRTGLNTEAFF.

CDR3 DNA: TGTGCCAGCTCTCCTTTCCCCGGGACAACTAATGAAAAACTGTTTTTT. Translated, it gives CASSPFPGTTNEKLFF. The rearrangement links TRBV18 to TRBJ1-4, with unresolved D. CDR3 length: 16 residues. Germline V gene data show CDR1 as KGHSH and CDR2 as LQKENI. Trimming shortened V by 6 bases and J by 0 bases, and 14 bases separated the two germline ends.

In its sample, this clone was seen a few times. The gene calls are TRBV5-5 and TRBJ1-6; D perhaps matches TRBD1 (6 bases). The length of the CDR3 is 13 residues. Germline V gene data show CDR1 as SGHKS and CDR2 as YYEKEE (reference sequence). V was trimmed by 1 base and J by 10 bases, leaving 9 bases between them. The CDR3, as DNA: TGTGCCAGCAGCTTGCCCACAGGGTCACCCCTCCACTTT. Translating it yields CASSLPTGSPLHF.

This clone came up a few times. The chain recombines TRBV4-1 with TRBJ1-1; TRBD1 is a possible D gene (5 bases). The germline V gene has CDR1 MGHRA and CDR2 YSYEKL. Trimming left V 0 bases short and J 0 bases short, with 14 bases between. The CDR3 sequence is 17 residues long. CDR3 in amino acids: CASSQDRFGALNTEAFF. The CDR3, as DNA: TGCGCCAGCAGCCAAGATCGGTTTGGGGCTCTGAACACTGAAGCTTTCTTT.

This rearrangement joins TRBV27 to TRBJ1-2, with TRBD1 matching over 9 bases. The CDR3 spans 13 residues. Germline values: CDR1 MNHEY, CDR2 SMNVEV (reference sequence). Trimming took 6 bases from V and 4 from J; bases not matched to a gene: 3. The CDR3 sequence: CASSADRGYGYTF. CDR3 coding DNA: TGTGCCAGCAGCGCGGACAGGGGCTATGGCTACACCTTC.

The chain recombines TRBV27 with TRBJ2-1; 7 nucleotides match TRBD2. There are 14 residues in the CDR3. Per germline, CDR1 MNHEY and CDR2 SMNVEV (reference sequence). V was pared by 5 bases and J by 5 bases, with 6 bases of the junction left unmatched. CDR3 in DNA: TGTGCCAGCAGTCCCGGGACTACCAACAATGAGCAGTTCTTC. This translates into CASSPGTTNNEQFF.

This clone occurred a few times. The chain is built from TRBV7-8 and TRBJ2-3; the D gene is possibly TRBD2 (6 bases). V shed 8 bases and J shed 4 bases, with 22 bases lying between them. Germline V gene sequence: CDR1 SGHVS, CDR2 FQNEAQ. The CDR3 is made up of 16 amino acids. Here the CDR3 DNA reads TGTGCCAGCTCTCGACGGCGGGGCCCCAGGGCAGATACGCAGTATTTT. Protein: CASSRRRGPRADTQYF.